The next 14 T cell receptor beta chains were all read from a single sample in a study of glioma-infiltrating T cells. Amplification of TCR alpha and beta CDR3 regions from RNA used iRepertoire nested multiplex PCR. From the multiplex PCR reads, TCRdb called clonotypes with MiXCR, one entry per CDR3 protein. The sample comprises under 200,000 distinct CDR3 sequences, over 30% of which are singletons, and 20% to 25% rests with the top ten. Material: glioma tissue, nonneoplastic brain tissue, or PBMCs (not recorded which). All receptors come from a human donor with low-grade glioma or glioblastoma, undergoing nonglioma brain surgery, or in good health (not recorded which).

This clonotype showed up many times. The rearrangement uses TRBV5-1 and TRBJ1-1; 7 bases map to TRBD1. The CDR3 contains 14 residues. V was clipped by 3 bases and J by 3 bases; unmatched bases: 5. Germline V gives CDR1 SGHRS, CDR2 YFSETQ. The CDR3 coding sequence is TGCGCCAGCAGCTCGGGACAGCAAGACACTGAAGCTTTCTTT. Its translation: CASSSGQQDTEAFF.

This clonotype was observed many times. The chain combines TRBV14 with TRBJ2-1; 13 nucleotides agree with TRBD2. V shed 1 base, J shed 6 bases, and the junction held 3 bases outside the gene matches. From germline, CDR1 is SGHDN and CDR2 FVKESK. This CDR3 is built from 16 residues. CDR3 bases: TGTGCCAGCAGCCAAGTGCGACTAGCGGGAGGCAATGAGCAGTTCTTC. It yields the protein CASSQVRLAGGNEQFF.

This clonotype was detected many times. The chain has TRBV3-1 and TRBJ1-3, with a tentative D call TRBD1 (5 bases). The length of the CDR3 is 15 residues. Germline CDR1 LGHDT, CDR2 YNNKEL (reference sequence). Trimming removed 4 bases at V and 0 bases at J, with 10 bases between. CDR3 in amino acids: CASSLGTYSGNTIYF. The DNA of the CDR3 is TGTGCCAGCAGCCTCGGGACCTACTCTGGAAACACCATATATTTT.

The sample holds many counts of this clonotype. The chain uses TRBV5-1 and TRBJ1-1, with D hard to call. The ends were cut back, 0 bases at V and 5 bases at J, with 11 bases in the middle. This CDR3 comprises 14 residues. CDR1 and CDR2 from the germline V gene are SGHRS and YFSETQ. The CDR3 bases are TGCGCCAGCAGCTTGGCCGTGCTTGAGACTGAAGCTTTCTTT. Encoded protein: CASSLAVLETEAFF.

Ten or more counts support this clonotype. J is TRBJ1-1 and V is TRBV10-3; D remains unclear. Germline loops: CDR1 ENHRY, CDR2 SYGVKD. V lost 8 bases, J lost 0 bases, and 19 bases lay in between. This CDR3 is built from 16 residues. The CDR3 DNA sequence: TGTGCCATCGCCGGAGGAGCAGCCACTATGAACACTGAAGCTTTCTTT. Translating gives CAIAGGAATMNTEAFF.

Regarding this clonotype: A read error may explain this, as a much larger clone is one base away. The chain carries TRBV7-9 and TRBJ1-2; D is uncertain. CDR3 length equals 13 residues. Germline V gene lookup returns CDR1 SEHNR and CDR2 FQNEAQ (reference sequence). In DNA form, the CDR3 reads TGTGCCAGCAGCCGCGACACGAACTATGGCTACAGCTTC. This sequence encodes CASSRDTNYGYSF.

This clonotype has a count of ten or more. The J gene is TRBJ2-3, the V gene TRBV4-3; TRBD2 is a possible D gene (5 bases). The V gene's germline CDR1 is LGHNA and CDR2 YSLEER. V was trimmed by 0 bases and J by 4 bases, leaving 11 bases between them. The CDR3 totals 15 residues. This CDR3 is CASSQDYSDADTQYF. CDR3 in DNA: TGCGCCAGCAGCCAAGACTATAGCGACGCAGATACGCAGTATTTT.

This clonotype appeared a few times. J is TRBJ2-7 and V is TRBV4-1; maybe TRBD1 (6 bases). The germline V gene has CDR1 MGHRA and CDR2 YSYEKL. The CDR3 has 14 amino acids. Trimming removed 2 bases at V and 6 bases at J, with 14 bases between. In DNA form, the CDR3 reads TGCGCCAGCAGCCAAAGTTGGGGGCCCCTCGAGCAGTACTTC. Translation: CASSQSWGPLEQYF.

In its sample, this clonotype was seen many times. The chain recombines TRBV6-1 with TRBJ1-2, with TRBD1 as a possible D gene (5 bases). V was trimmed by 8 bases and J by 1 base, leaving 8 bases between them. The CDR3 has 12 amino acids. Looked up from germline, CDR1 is MNHNS and CDR2 is SASEGT. CDR3 residues: CASLGVNYGYTF. The CDR3, as DNA: TGTGCCAGCTTGGGGGTTAACTATGGCTACACCTTC.

The chain carries TRBV19 and TRBJ2-7; D may be TRBD1 (6 bases). Deletions cut 4 bases from V and 1 base from J, with 11 bases between. This CDR3 comprises 14 residues. Germline V gene lookup returns CDR1 LNHDA and CDR2 SQIVND (reference sequence). This CDR3 is CASSNQGPSYEQYF. In DNA form, the CDR3 reads TGTGCCAGTAGTAACCAGGGGCCGTCCTACGAGCAGTACTTC.

This clonotype has at least ten counts. The chain is built from TRBV27 and TRBJ2-2; 7 nucleotides line up with TRBD2. The CDR3 consists of 17 residues. V lost 4 bases to trimming and J lost 1 base; unmatched junction nucleotides: 9. The germline CDR1 and CDR2 sequences are MNHEY and SMNVEV (reference sequence). In DNA form, the CDR3 reads TGTGCCAGCAGTTACCGTGGGGGGGAGGGGAACACCGGGGAGCTGTTTTTT. The encoded protein is CASSYRGGEGNTGELFF.

In its sample, this clonotype is medium-sized. This chain connects TRBV6-2 or TRBV6-3 to TRBJ2-1; a weak D match, TRBD1 (6 bases). V was clipped by 9 bases and J by 4 bases, with 13 bases between them. This CDR3 spans 13 amino acids. The germline V gene encodes CDR1 MNHEY and CDR2 SVGEGT. The CDR3 here is CASRQGNYNEQFF. CDR3 nucleotides: TGTGCCAGTCGGCAGGGGAATTACAATGAGCAGTTCTTC.

The CDR3 is CASSNTEFPYEQYF. The CDR3 region has the DNA TGTGCCAGCAGCAATACAGAGTTCCCCTACGAGCAGTACTTC. The rearrangement joins TRBV5-4 to TRBJ2-7; D uncertain. The V and J ends lost 4 bases and 2 bases respectively, with 13 bases between them. The CDR3 contains 14 residues. Germline V gene data show CDR1 as SGHNT and CDR2 as YYREEE (reference sequence).

This chain uses TRBV19 with TRBJ1-5; possible D gene TRBD1, 6 bases. CDR1 and CDR2 (germline): LNHDA, SQIVND (reference sequence). This CDR3 spans 14 amino acids. V was cut by 7 bases and J by 0 bases, with 10 bases left in between. CDR3 DNA sequence: TGTGCCAGTATTGTACAGGGTAGCAATCAGCCCCAGCATTTT. Translated, it gives CASIVQGSNQPQHF.